This TCR beta chain stems from a study of blood T cell repertoires in COVID-19 (TCRdb year 2020). Study-level background: Collaborator samples came from the United States, Italy and Spain and covered acute and convalescent phases of COVID-19. The prospective study material was composed of cDNA or gDNA derived from T cells, B-cell-depleted T cells, or PBMCs. Sample metadata almost always included a de-identified subject ID, COVID-19 status, age in years and sex. The repertoires were released in a freely available public database intended as a resource for research on the immune response to SARS-CoV-2. The samples were drawn from two sources: the first 160 participants of the ongoing ImmuneRACE study, and 1,200 or so subjects contributed by 6 global collaborators. HLA class I and class II types, where available, came from metadata supplied by the sample provider rather than from assay-based typing. Subjects who had been exposed to COVID-19, were actively infected with it, or had recovered from it provided the deeply sampled blood TCRbeta repertoires that made up the dataset.

The CDR3 holds 17 amino acids from the cysteine to the phenylalanine. The entry retains the CDR3 DNA only, 51 bases that are in frame from base 1. V is clipped by 2 bases and J by 0 bases, and the sequence between their germline boundaries is 11 bases long. CDR1 and CDR2, looked up from the germline V gene, are MGHDK and SYGVNS. TCRbeta CDR3 regions were amplified from genomic DNA using the immunoSEQ Assay, a bias-controlled multiplex PCR. Per the source publication's procedure: Within the assay, amplification of reference gene primers was used to estimate how many nucleated cells each sample contained. To quantify the absolute abundance of each unique TCRbeta CDR3 rearrangement, sequence reads were collapsed and filtered. For each sample, productive Simpson clonality was calculated as the square root of Simpson's diversity index across productive rearrangements. The table comes from immuneACCESS by way of TCRdb, which keeps in-frame sequences with V and J called. Part of the clones is missing from these tables; in studies checked, under half for an unresolved V gene and the rest for unknown reasons. The D gene and trimming were derived from the DNA, and the V and J assignments and clone size from that table. The sample table records approximately 280,000 clones; 85% of these occur just once. The ten most abundant clones make up roughly 2.6% of the sample.

Participants in the prospective study were aged roughly 18 to 89 years, lived in about two dozen United States geographic areas, and enrolled through a virtual design. In the prospective study, cohorts were assigned on the basis of participant-reported clinical history obtained from a screening survey and a study questionnaire. Recovered participants in ImmuneRACE Cohort 3 were defined as having two consecutive negative NP/OP PCR tests, clearance from a healthcare professional, or resolution of symptoms. Each participant in the prospective study had whole blood, serum and a nasopharyngeal or oropharyngeal swab collected by mobile phlebotomists. Prospective study participants could optionally give additional blood draws and questionnaires over an approximately two-month period. Prospective study blood samples were shipped either frozen or at room temperature before DNA extraction. Broader findings and caveats from the paper: How much clinical and demographic metadata was included differed by source and by participant, and the metadata was provided uncurated.

As concerns this clone: Its antigen has not been determined. No quality values exist for individual bases; no much larger clone is one base distant.

The sequence links TRBV25-1 to TRBJ1-6, with an unclear D gene assignment. This TCR was sampled from a woman between 50 and 59 years old who had recovered from COVID-19. The sample taken for sequencing was PBMCs or T cells enriched from blood (not recorded which). The DNA reads as follows: TGTGCCAGCAGTGAACTCGGGGTCAGCTCCTATAATTCACCCCTCCACTTT. Translation gives CASSELGVSSYNSPLHF.